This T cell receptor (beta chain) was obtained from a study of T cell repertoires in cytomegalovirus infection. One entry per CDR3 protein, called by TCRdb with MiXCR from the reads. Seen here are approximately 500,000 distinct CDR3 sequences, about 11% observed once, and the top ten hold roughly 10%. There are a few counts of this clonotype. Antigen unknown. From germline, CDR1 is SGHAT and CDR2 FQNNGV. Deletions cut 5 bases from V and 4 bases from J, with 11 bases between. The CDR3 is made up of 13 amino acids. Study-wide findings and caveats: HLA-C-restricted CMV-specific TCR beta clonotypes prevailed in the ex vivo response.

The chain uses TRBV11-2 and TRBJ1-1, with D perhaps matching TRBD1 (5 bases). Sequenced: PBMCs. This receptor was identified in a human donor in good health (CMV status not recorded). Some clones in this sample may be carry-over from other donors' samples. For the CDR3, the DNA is TGTGCCAGCAGCGTCCAGGGCGTCACTGAAGCTTTCTTT. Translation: CASSVQGVTEAFF.